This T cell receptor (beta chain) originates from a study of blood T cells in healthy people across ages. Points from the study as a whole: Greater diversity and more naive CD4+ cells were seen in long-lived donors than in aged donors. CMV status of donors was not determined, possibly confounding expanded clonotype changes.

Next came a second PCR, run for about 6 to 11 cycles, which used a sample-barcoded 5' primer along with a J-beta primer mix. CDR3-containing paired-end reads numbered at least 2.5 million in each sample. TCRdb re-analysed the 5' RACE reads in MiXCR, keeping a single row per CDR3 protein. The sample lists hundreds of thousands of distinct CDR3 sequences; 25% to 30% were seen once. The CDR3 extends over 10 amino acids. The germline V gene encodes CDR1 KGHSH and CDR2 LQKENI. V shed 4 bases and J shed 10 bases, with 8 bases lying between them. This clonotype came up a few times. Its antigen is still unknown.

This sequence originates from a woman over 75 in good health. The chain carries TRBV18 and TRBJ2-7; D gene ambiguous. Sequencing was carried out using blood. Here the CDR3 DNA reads TGTGCCAGCTCACAAGAGGCCCAGTACTTC. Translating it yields CASSQEAQYF.